These 11 T cell receptor beta chains originate from one sample sequenced in a study of cytomegalovirus exposure and HLA in healthy donors. Some clones are missing from TCRdb's copy, which holds only in-frame ones; the method was immunoSEQ multiplex PCR. Seen here are some 170,000 clones, around nine tenths observed once, and the top ten hold under 3.5%. The material sequenced was PBMCs. The receptors stem from a man between 18 and 29 years old in good health and CMV-seropositive.

This chain uses TRBV9 with TRBJ2-3; D possibly corresponds to TRBD2 (5 bases). Deletions cut 1 base from V and 6 bases from J, with 15 bases between. Germline CDR1 and CDR2: SGDLS and YYNGEE. The CDR3 has 15 amino acids. In DNA form, the CDR3 reads TGTGCCAGCAGCGTATCTCGGGGTTTAAGGGATACGCAGTATTTT. Translating it yields CASSVSRGLRDTQYF.

CDR3 in DNA: TGTGCCAGTAGTATAGACGGCGACAGGGGGCTCTGGGGTCAGCCCCAGCATTTT. This sequence encodes CASSIDGDRGLWGQPQHF. The rearrangement links TRBV19 to TRBJ1-5, with 10 bases fitting TRBD1. The CDR3 length is 18 residues. Germline CDR1 reads LNHDA; CDR2 reads SQIVND (reference sequence). V lost 0 bases and J lost 6; bases outside the gene matches: 11.

The chain uses TRBV10-3 and TRBJ2-1; D possibly corresponds to TRBD2 (5 bases). The CDR3 has 14 residues. CDR1 and CDR2 (germline): ENHRY, SYGVKD. Trimming shortened V by 2 bases and J by 2 bases, and 7 bases separated the two germline ends. In DNA form, the CDR3 reads TGTGCCATCAGTGAGGGACTTGCCTACAATGAGCAGTTCTTC. Translation gives CAISEGLAYNEQFF.

This clone was seen a single time. The V and J genes are TRBV28 and TRBJ2-4; 8 bases are a match to TRBD2. The CDR3 has 20 amino acids. V gave up 3 bases and J gave up 0 bases; unmatched junction bases: 16. Germline V gene lookup returns CDR1 MDHEN and CDR2 SYDVKM. The CDR3 reads CASSFPGQGPGGIAKNIQYF. The CDR3 DNA reads as TGTGCCAGCAGTTTCCCCGGACAAGGCCCGGGAGGGATAGCCAAAAACATTCAGTACTTC.

V is TRBV6-4 and J is TRBJ2-3; the match to TRBD1 covers 9 bases. The CDR3 spans 15 residues. The junction had 2 bases not matched to a gene; V was cut back by 2 bases and J by 2 bases. The V gene's germline CDR1 is MRHNA and CDR2 SNTAGT. DNA for the CDR3: TGTGCCAGCAGTGACAGGACAGGGGACACAGATACGCAGTATTTT. Its translation: CASSDRTGDTDTQYF.

The rearrangement uses TRBV27 and TRBJ1-2, with 9 bases identical to TRBD1. Germline V gene data show CDR1 as MNHEY and CDR2 as SMNVEV (reference sequence). CDR3 length equals 14 residues. V lost 2 bases to trimming and J lost 7 bases; unmatched junction nucleotides: 5. The CDR3 nucleotides read TGTGCCAGCAGTTTAGGTCGGACAGGGGTTGGCTACACCTTC. Its protein is CASSLGRTGVGYTF.

This clone has only a few counts. CDR3 in amino acids: CASRNRVYEQYF. The CDR3 DNA follows: TGTGCCAGCAGAAACAGGGTCTACGAGCAGTACTTC. The rearrangement links TRBV6-5 to TRBJ2-7, with a weak D call TRBD1 (6 bases). The ends were cut back, 6 bases at V and 3 bases at J, with 9 bases in the middle. CDR1 MNHEY and CDR2 SVGAGI come from the germline V gene. CDR3 size: 12 residues.

The chain couples TRBV10-3 to TRBJ2-3; possibly TRBD1 for D (6 bases). The CDR3 runs to 14 residues. Trimming removed 10 bases at V and 0 bases at J, with 14 bases between. The germline CDR1 and CDR2 sequences are ENHRY and SYGVKD. CDR3: CASGRDTSTDTQYF. DNA for the CDR3: TGTGCCAGCGGCCGGGACACAAGCACAGATACGCAGTATTTT.

The genes are TRBV10-3 and TRBJ1-2; TRBD1 aligns across 8 bases. V shed 8 bases and J 7 bases; nucleotides not matched to a gene: 9. Germline-derived CDR1 and CDR2 are ENHRY and SYGVKD. CDR3 length equals 13 residues. CDR3 DNA: TGTGCCATCCCGGACAGGGCGATCCGTGGCTACACCTTC. The encoded protein is CAIPDRAIRGYTF.

CDR3 coding DNA: TGTGCCACCAGCAGAACCTTAGCGGAGAGGCAGTACTTC. It specifies CATSRTLAERQYF. This chain links TRBV15 with TRBJ2-7; D might be TRBD2 (6 bases). The CDR3 extends over 13 amino acids. Trimming cost V 2 bases and J 9 bases, with 14 bases left between them. Germline CDR1 and CDR2: LNHNV and YYDKDF (reference sequence).

This clone has a single count. This rearrangement joins TRBV7-3 to TRBJ1-1, with no clear D. Trimming took 4 bases from V and 7 from J, leaving 7 bases between them. Germline lookup yields CDR1 SGHTA and CDR2 FQGTGA. The CDR3 totals 11 residues. This CDR3 is CASSSEVEAFF. The CDR3 nucleotides read TGTGCCAGCAGCTCAGAAGTTGAAGCTTTCTTT.